This note documents a single TCR beta chain sequence. The record originates from a study of shared clonotypes between healthy human individuals. The V gene end was trimmed by 4 bases and the J gene end by 8 bases; junction bases not matched to a gene: 10. This CDR3 comprises 15 residues. The germline CDR1 and CDR2 sequences are MNHEY and SMNVEV (reference sequence). Clones were sequenced by immunoSEQ multiplex PCR, and TCRdb holds only the in-frame ones, with some missing. The table shows a few hundred thousand clones, with 97% occurring only once. What was sequenced was naive CD4+ T cells sorted from blood. Subset reported: CD45RA+ positively selected. The chain recombines TRBV27 with TRBJ2-1, with TRBD1 identical over 8 bases. This TCR came from a woman in her twenties or thirties in good health. In nucleotides, the CDR3 is TGTGCCAGCAGTTCACTGACAGGGGCCGTCGATGAGCAGTTCTTC. This translates into CASSSLTGAVDEQFF.